The 23 T cell receptor beta chains below were found in one sample sequenced in a study of blood T cell repertoires in COVID-19. Sequencing used immunoSEQ multiplex PCR; TCRdb keeps in-frame clones, though not all of them. The repertoire includes hundreds of thousands of clones, about 90% of them detected once, and around 1.7% sits in the top ten. The sequenced sample was PBMCs or T cells enriched from blood (not recorded which). The source is a woman aged 18 to 35 with acute COVID-19.

The chain is built from TRBV3-1 (or the pseudogene TRBV3-2) and TRBJ2-7; maybe TRBD1 (7 bases). The ends were cut back, 4 bases at V and 3 bases at J, with 16 bases in the middle. CDR3 length equals 15 residues. Germline-derived CDR1 and CDR2 are LGHDT and YNNKEL (reference sequence). The CDR3 protein is CASSRQGGLVYEQYF. In DNA, the CDR3 is TGTGCCAGCAGCCGGCAGGGGGGCCTCGTCTACGAGCAGTACTTC.

V gene TRBV5-1 combines with J gene TRBJ2-1, with 7 bases lining up with TRBD2. V trimming: 1 base; J trimming: 2 bases; junction bases outside the gene matches: 0. The CDR3 runs 14 residues. The germline V gene encodes CDR1 SGHRS and CDR2 YFSETQ. This CDR3 reads CASSLLAAYNEQFF. The CDR3 DNA reads as TGCGCCAGCAGCTTGCTAGCGGCCTACAATGAGCAGTTCTTC.

The V and J genes are TRBV18 and TRBJ2-4, with a tentative D call TRBD2 (5 bases). Germline CDR1 and CDR2: KGHSH and LQKENI. Trimming took off 6 bases at V and 3 bases at J, with 21 bases between the two ends. The CDR3 covers 17 residues. CDR3 loop: CASSRGSDRTGKNIQYF. Here the CDR3 DNA reads TGTGCCAGCTCCCGGGGATCAGATCGGACGGGCAAAAACATTCAGTACTTC.

The chain recombines TRBV11-2 with TRBJ2-7, with 8 bases that match TRBD2. CDR1 and CDR2 (germline): SGHAT, FQNNGV. This CDR3 is built from 18 residues. With V trimmed by 5 bases and J by 2 bases, 17 bases remained unmatched. As DNA, the CDR3 is TGTGCCAGCAGCCCCTTCTCCGCCCTAACTAGCGGAACCTACGAGCAGTACTTC. The encoded protein is CASSPFSALTSGTYEQYF.

The rearrangement links TRBV11-2 to TRBJ2-3, with TRBD2 identical over 9 bases. The germline V gene has CDR1 SGHAT and CDR2 FQNNGV. V gave up 2 bases and J gave up 6 bases; unmatched junction bases: 9. CDR3 length equals 16 residues. CDR3 in amino acids: CASSLLSGGRVDTQYF. DNA for the CDR3: TGTGCCAGCAGCTTACTGTCGGGCGGGAGGGTGGATACGCAGTATTTT.

The genes are TRBV4-1 and TRBJ2-1, with 7 bases aligning to TRBD2. The trim removed 3 bases at V and 5 bases at J, leaving 7 bases unmatched. The CDR3 covers 15 residues. Germline values: CDR1 MGHRA, CDR2 YSYEKL. DNA of the CDR3: TGCGCCAGCAGCCATCCTAGCGGACCCCACAATGAGCAGTTCTTC. As protein: CASSHPSGPHNEQFF.

The chain employs TRBV18 and TRBJ2-3; TRBD1 agrees at 7 bases. The V gene end was trimmed by 3 bases and the J gene end by 0 bases; junction bases not matched to a gene: 15. The CDR3 runs 19 residues. Per the germline V gene, CDR1 is KGHSH and CDR2 is LQKENI. The CDR3 DNA reads TGTGCCAGCTCACCCCTGACAGGGCGAGGGCGAGGGAGCACAGATACGCAGTATTTT. Amino acid sequence: CASSPLTGRGRGSTDTQYF.

The gene calls are TRBV7-2 and TRBJ2-2, with D perhaps matching TRBD2 (6 bases). Germline V gene data show CDR1 as SGHTA and CDR2 as FQGNSA. The CDR3 has 18 amino acids. V lost 6 bases, J lost 4 bases, and 24 bases lay in between. CDR3 sequence reads: CASRPPGLFFSSTGELFF. The CDR3, as DNA: TGTGCCAGCAGGCCACCGGGACTCTTTTTCTCCAGCACCGGGGAGCTGTTTTTT.

This clone turned up a few times. The chain is built from TRBV28 and TRBJ1-1; no clear D gene. Trimming removed 10 bases at V and 2 bases at J, with 8 bases between. The CDR3 sequence is 11 residues long. Germline CDR1 and CDR2: MDHEN and SYDVKM. The DNA for the CDR3 is TGTGCCATCATAGAAAACACTGAAGCTTTCTTT. Its protein product is CAIIENTEAFF. The whole variable domain, remainder taken from reference TRBV28 and TRBJ1-1, is DVKVTQSSRYLVKRTGEKVFLECVQDMDHENMFWYRQDPGLGLRLIYFSYDVKMKEKGDIPEGYSVSREKKERFSLILESASTNQTSMYLCAIIENTEAFFGQGTRLTVV.

The rearrangement links TRBV7-3 to TRBJ2-1; D is perhaps TRBD1 (5 bases). Trimming left V 4 bases short and J 8 bases short, with 6 bases between. The length of the CDR3 is 11 residues. Germline CDR1 SGHTA, CDR2 FQGTGA. The CDR3, as DNA: TGTGCCAGCAGCTCAGGGTATGAGCAGTTCTTC. Protein product: CASSSGYEQFF.

CDR3 sequence reads: CASRVAGGFAEAFF. CDR3 coding DNA: TGTGCCAGCAGGGTGGCAGGGGGCTTCGCTGAAGCTTTCTTT. The V gene is TRBV6-5, the J gene TRBJ1-1; 8 bases agree with TRBD1. This CDR3 comprises 14 residues. Germline CDR1 reads MNHEY; CDR2 reads SVGAGI. Trimming removed 6 bases from V and 6 bases from J; junction bases left unmatched: 9.

The chain joins TRBV7-2 to TRBJ2-1; 14 nucleotides agree with TRBD2. In germline, CDR1 is SGHTA, CDR2 FQGNSA. V trimming: 4 bases; J trimming: 9 bases; junction bases outside the gene matches: 11. The CDR3 consists of 17 residues. The CDR3 DNA is TGTGCCAGCAGCTCCGGGACTAGCGGGAGTCTTATCGGTGAGCAGTTCTTC. Translating it yields CASSSGTSGSLIGEQFF.

The chain links TRBV7-2 to TRBJ2-1, with 7 bases matching TRBD1. The CDR3 covers 16 residues. Germline-derived CDR1 and CDR2 are SGHTA and FQGNSA. The V and J ends lost 5 bases and 3 bases, in that order; junction bases with no gene match: 10. DNA for the CDR3: TGTGCCAGCAGCAAACGGACAGGCAGAATCTACAATGAGCAGTTCTTC. It codes for CASSKRTGRIYNEQFF. Full variable domain (missing parts from reference TRBV7-2 and TRBJ2-1): GAGVSQSPSNKVTEKGKDVELRCDPISGHTALYWYRQSLGQGLEFLIYFQGNSAPDKSGLPSDRFSAERTGGSVSTLTIQRTQQEDSAVYLCASSKRTGRIYNEQFFGPGTRLTVL.

The rearrangement links TRBV9 to TRBJ2-5, with D tentatively TRBD2 (7 bases). The germline gives CDR1 SGDLS, CDR2 YYNGEE. V lost 4 bases and J 5 bases, leaving 15 bases between the germline ends. This CDR3 has 14 amino acids. The CDR3: CASSPWKGGETQYF. In DNA form, the CDR3 reads TGTGCCAGCAGCCCCTGGAAGGGGGGGGAGACCCAGTACTTC.

This chain connects TRBV7-8 to TRBJ2-4; 8 positions match TRBD2. The CDR3 is 16 amino acids. Germline assignment: CDR1 SGHVS and CDR2 FQNEAQ. V lost 8 bases to trimming and J lost 0 bases; unmatched junction nucleotides: 9. The CDR3 region has the DNA TGTGCCAGCGAAGCGGGAGAGGGGCAAGCCAAAAACATTCAGTACTTC. Translation: CASEAGEGQAKNIQYF.

The chain recombines TRBV11-2 with TRBJ1-2; D perhaps matches TRBD1 (6 bases). The length of the CDR3 is 15 residues. The germline V gene has CDR1 SGHAT and CDR2 FQNNGV. V lost 1 base to trimming and J lost 4 bases, with 13 bases between them. The CDR3 sequence is CASSLVSRDTYGYTF. The CDR3 DNA reads TGTGCCAGCAGCTTAGTGTCCCGGGACACCTATGGCTACACCTTC.

This chain uses TRBV11-2 with TRBJ1-1; 11 positions match TRBD1. Germline V CDR1 and CDR2: SGHAT, FQNNGV. The length of the CDR3 is 16 residues. The V and J ends lost 1 base and 4 bases, in that order; junction bases with no gene match: 5. The CDR3 loop is CASSLVRDRGGTEAFF. In DNA, the CDR3 is TGTGCCAGCAGCTTAGTCCGGGACAGGGGGGGCACTGAAGCTTTCTTT. The variable domain in full, completed from reference TRBV11-2 and TRBJ1-1, reads EAGVAQSPRYKIIEKRQSVAFWCNPISGHATLYWYQQILGQGPKLLIQFQNNGVVDDSQLPKDRFSAERLKGVDSTLKIQPAKLEDSAVYLCASSLVRDRGGTEAFFGQGTRLTVV.

This chain joins TRBV20-1 and TRBJ2-7; D gene uncertain. CDR1 DFQATT and CDR2 SNEGSKA come from the germline V gene (reference sequence). The ends were cut back, 5 bases at V and 6 bases at J, with 11 bases in the middle. This CDR3 comprises 11 residues. CDR3 protein: CSASVATEQYF. CDR3 sequence (DNA): TGCAGTGCTTCCGTCGCTACCGAGCAGTACTTC.

This chain joins TRBV10-3 and TRBJ1-3; maybe TRBD1 (6 bases). Trimming stripped 6 bases from V and 6 bases from J, with 12 bases between. The germline V gene has CDR1 ENHRY and CDR2 SYGVKD. CDR3 length: 13 amino acids. CDR3 in amino acids: CAIRGTGLNTIYF. The CDR3 DNA sequence: TGTGCCATCAGGGGAACAGGGTTAAACACCATATATTTT.

CDR3 DNA sequence: TGTGCCAGCAGCCAAGTCTCGAGGTGGGAGGGAAGCGATGAGCAGTTCTTC. This translates into CASSQVSRWEGSDEQFF. The chain couples TRBV4-2 to TRBJ2-1; TRBD2 matches at 7 bases. The CDR3 extends over 17 amino acids. Germline V gives CDR1 LGHNA, CDR2 YNFKEQ. The V and J ends lost 1 base and 8 bases, in that order; junction bases with no gene match: 14.

J is TRBJ1-1 and V is TRBV10-3, with 9 bases lining up with TRBD1. Germline trimming cut 2 bases from V and 4 bases from J; bases unmatched to any gene: 2. CDR3 length equals 14 residues. Germline CDR1 ENHRY, CDR2 SYGVKD. The CDR3 loop reads CAISERQGGTEAFF. The CDR3 coding sequence is TGTGCCATCAGTGAGAGACAGGGGGGCACTGAAGCTTTCTTT.

This chain uses TRBV27 with TRBJ1-4; 10 nucleotides match TRBD1. Germline loops: CDR1 MNHEY, CDR2 SMNVEV (reference sequence). The ends lost 6 bases at V and 4 bases at J; junction bases unmatched: 2. The CDR3 totals 14 residues. The CDR3: CASSGTGVNEKLFF. Written as DNA, the CDR3 is TGTGCCAGCAGCGGGACAGGGGTTAATGAAAAACTGTTTTTT.

V is TRBV24-1 and J is TRBJ2-2; 10 nucleotides agree with TRBD1. Germline CDR1 is KGHDR and CDR2 is SFDVKD. The CDR3 spans 14 residues. With V trimmed by 10 bases and J by 0 bases, 1 base remained unmatched. The CDR3 coding sequence is TGTGCCACTGGACAGGGGGCGAACACCGGGGAGCTGTTTTTT. It encodes CATGQGANTGELFF.